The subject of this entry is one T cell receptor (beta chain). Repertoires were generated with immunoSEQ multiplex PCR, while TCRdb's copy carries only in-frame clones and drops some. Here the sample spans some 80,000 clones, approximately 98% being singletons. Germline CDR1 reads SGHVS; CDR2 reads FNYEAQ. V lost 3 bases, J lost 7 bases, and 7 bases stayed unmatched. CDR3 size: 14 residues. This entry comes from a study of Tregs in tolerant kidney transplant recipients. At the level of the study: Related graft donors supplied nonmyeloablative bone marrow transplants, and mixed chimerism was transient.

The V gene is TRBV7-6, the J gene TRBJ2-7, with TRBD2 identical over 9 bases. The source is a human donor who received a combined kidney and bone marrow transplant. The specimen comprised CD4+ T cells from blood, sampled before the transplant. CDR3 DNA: TGTGCCAGCAGCTTCACCGGGACTAGCTTTGAGCAGTACTTC. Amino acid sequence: CASSFTGTSFEQYF.